These 28 T cell receptor beta chains came from one sample sequenced in a study of prognosis after radiotherapy for stage I lung cancer. Amplicons of TCR beta CDR3 were generated from genomic DNA by two-round multiplex PCR. Specific primers for each TRBV and TRBJ gene were what first-round PCR used. TCRdb reprocessed the multiplex PCR reads with MiXCR, giving one entry per CDR3 protein. The data show 27,000 or so distinct CDR3 sequences, around 41% seen once. Sequenced here: PBMCs, sampled before or after stereotactic body radiation therapy (not recorded which). The source is a donor over 45 with non-small cell lung cancer.

A few counts support this clonotype. With a much larger clone just one base away, this may be a read error. J is TRBJ2-7 and V is TRBV14; D remains unclear. This CDR3 contains 15 residues. Germline-derived CDR1 and CDR2 are SGHDN and FVKESK. Between the trimmed V and J ends, which lost 7 bases and 3 bases, there was a span of 19 bases. The CDR3 region has the DNA TGTGCCAGCAACCGGATATTCGACTCCATCTACGAGCAGTACTTC. Its translation: CASNRIFDSIYEQYF.

With regard to this clonotype: This sequence may be a read error, since a much larger clone differs from it by one base. V and J are TRBV27 and TRBJ2-4; maybe TRBD2 (7 bases). This CDR3 is built from 15 residues. Trimming removed 8 bases from V and 5 bases from J, with 19 bases in between. Per germline, CDR1 MNHEY and CDR2 SMNVEV (reference sequence). CDR3 nucleotides: TGTGCCAGCTGGGGGGGCGGTTACCGGGAAAACATTCAGTACTTC. This sequence encodes CASWGGGYRENIQYF.

V gene TRBV6-1 combines with J gene TRBJ2-3; D is perhaps TRBD2 (5 bases). V lost 7 bases to trimming and J lost 4 bases, with 12 bases between them. The CDR3 extends over 13 amino acids. CDR1 is MNHNS and CDR2 is SASEGT in the germline V gene. CDR3 coding DNA: TGTGCCAGCACCCGCCGGGGTGCAGATACGCAGTATTTT. Its translation: CASTRRGADTQYF.

With regard to this clonotype: This may arise from a read error, as a much more abundant clone is one base away. J is TRBJ2-1 and V is TRBV7-9; D might be TRBD2 (5 bases). The germline CDR1 and CDR2 sequences are SEHNR and FQNEAQ (reference sequence). V lost 1 base and J 5 bases, leaving 12 bases between the germline ends. The CDR3 is 15 amino acids. This chain's CDR3 is CASSLELGLNNEQFF. For the CDR3, the DNA is TGTGCCAGCAGCTTAGAACTAGGGTTAAACAATGAGCAGTTCTTC.

This clonotype was seen many times. The rearrangement uses TRBV6-1 and TRBJ2-3; unclear D gene. This CDR3 comprises 12 residues. V was shortened by 5 bases and J by 3 bases, with 6 bases between the two germline ends. Germline CDR1 is MNHNS and CDR2 is SASEGT. The CDR3 spells CASSPGTDTQYF. The DNA of the CDR3 is TGTGCCAGCAGTCCCGGGACAGATACGCAGTATTTT.

In this sample, this clonotype is medium-sized. The rearrangement links TRBV19 to TRBJ1-3, with D possibly matching TRBD1 (5 bases). There are 13 residues in the CDR3. V lost 10 bases, J lost 0 bases, and 10 bases lay in between. Germline CDR1 is LNHDA and CDR2 is SQIVND (reference sequence). The DNA for the CDR3 is TGTGCCACCGGCGGGGGCTCTGGAAACACCATATATTTT. Amino acid sequence: CATGGGSGNTIYF.

This clonotype has ten or more counts. The gene calls are TRBV12-3 or TRBV12-4 and TRBJ2-5; the match to TRBD1 covers 9 bases. V was pared by 3 bases and J by 1 base, with 3 bases of the junction left unmatched. The CDR3 covers 15 residues. The CDR3 DNA reads TGTGCCAGCAGTTTTGGACAGGGGCTCCAAGAGACCCAGTACTTC. Its protein is CASSFGQGLQETQYF.

This clonotype appeared many times. The V and J genes are TRBV2 and TRBJ2-3; no clear D gene. Trimming stripped 6 bases from V and 5 bases from J, with 9 bases between. The CDR3 has 12 amino acids. Germline V gene data show CDR1 as SNHLY and CDR2 as FYNNEI. The CDR3 sequence: CASRADVDTQYF. CDR3 nucleotide sequence: TGTGCCAGCAGGGCGGACGTAGATACGCAGTATTTT.

The chain carries TRBV20-1 and TRBJ2-7, with D unclear. The CDR3 spans 11 residues. Trimming shortened V by 3 bases and J by 4 bases, and 7 bases separated the two germline ends. Germline CDR1 reads DFQATT; CDR2 reads SNEGSKA (reference sequence). This chain's CDR3 is CSASLAYEQYF. As DNA, the CDR3 is TGCAGTGCTAGTTTGGCGTACGAGCAGTACTTC.

With respect to this clonotype: A far larger clone is off by one base, so a read error is likely. This sequence joins TRBV6-8 and TRBJ2-2; the D is unclear. CDR1 and CDR2 (germline): MNHGY, SAAAGT. The CDR3 totals 13 residues. CDR3: CVSLDSNTGELFF. In nucleotides, the CDR3 is TGTGTCAGCCTGGATTCGAACACCGGGGAGCTGTTTTTT.

The gene calls are TRBV20-1 and TRBJ2-7; 7 bases align to TRBD2. V shed 4 bases and J 6 bases; nucleotides not matched to a gene: 9. The germline V gene has CDR1 DFQATT and CDR2 SNEGSKA (reference sequence). The CDR3 consists of 13 residues. The CDR3 region has the DNA TGCAGTGCTACCGGGACTATCAACCCCGAGCAGTACTTC. Translating gives CSATGTINPEQYF.

Concerning this clonotype: This may come from a read error, since a much larger clone is one base off. The J gene is TRBJ1-4, the V gene TRBV6-2 or TRBV6-3; 7 nucleotides agree with TRBD1. CDR1 is MNHEY and CDR2 is SVGEGT in the germline V gene. The CDR3 runs to 14 residues. With 5 bases clipped from V and 6 bases from J, the junction kept 6 bases outside the gene matches. CDR3 region: CASSHRGVDEKLFF. In DNA form, the CDR3 reads TGTGCCAGCAGTCACAGGGGTGTTGATGAAAAACTGTTTTTT.

The CDR3 loop is CASSPGTGLDNEQFF. The CDR3 DNA reads as TGTGCCAGCAGCCCTGGGACAGGCCTAGACAATGAGCAGTTCTTC. This rearrangement joins TRBV7-8 to TRBJ2-1; TRBD1 agrees at 8 bases. This CDR3 spans 15 amino acids. The V gene's germline CDR1 is SGHVS and CDR2 FQNEAQ. V dropped 5 bases and J dropped 5; count of bases not matched to a gene: 8.

This clonotype was seen once. A much larger clone differs by one base, so this may be a read error. CDR3 in amino acids: CARSRVGINTQYF. The CDR3 coding sequence is TGTGCCAGAAGCCGGGTCGGGATAAATACGCAGTATTTT. The chain combines TRBV7-2 with TRBJ2-3; D perhaps matches TRBD2 (5 bases). The CDR3 is 13 amino acids. The germline gives CDR1 SGHTA, CDR2 FQGNSA. Trimming took 9 bases from V and 7 from J, leaving 17 bases between them.

This chain links TRBV30 with TRBJ2-7; D not certain. This CDR3 spans 13 amino acids. V gave up 4 bases and J gave up 7 bases, with 17 bases separating them. The V gene's germline CDR1 is GTSNPN and CDR2 SVGIG (reference sequence). The CDR3 DNA sequence: TGTGCCTGGATGAGACCCGACGGATGGGAGCAGTACTTC. Protein sequence: CAWMRPDGWEQYF.

In this sample, this clonotype turned up many times. This chain connects TRBV24-1 to TRBJ2-3; 11 bases are shared with TRBD2. The V gene end was trimmed by 4 bases and the J gene end by 4 bases; junction bases not matched to a gene: 3. The CDR3 is 15 residues long. CDR1 KGHDR and CDR2 SFDVKD come from the germline V gene. CDR3 loop: CATSDLAGGPDTQYF. CDR3 DNA sequence: TGTGCCACCAGTGACCTAGCGGGGGGCCCAGATACGCAGTATTTT.

As regards this clonotype: A read error likely explains this, since a far larger clone differs by one base. The J gene is TRBJ1-6, the V gene TRBV6-8, with D maybe TRBD1 (6 bases). Trimming pared 4 bases from V and 7 bases from J, leaving 11 bases between. This CDR3 is built from 14 residues. The V gene's germline CDR1 is MNHGY and CDR2 SAAAGT. CDR3 region: CASSSRTVNSPLHF. The CDR3 nucleotides read TGTGCCAGCAGTTCCAGGACAGTGAATTCACCCCTCCACTTT.

This clonotype has ten or more counts. In this CDR3 the conserved last residue, phenylalanine or tryptophan, is missing, so a read error is likely. The CDR3 region has the DNA TGTGCCAGCAGTTACTCACGGGGGGGATCCTACGAGCAGTACCTC. This encodes CASSYSRGGSYEQYL. This chain joins TRBV6-5 and TRBJ2-7; 8 bases are a match to TRBD2. The germline V gene has CDR1 MNHEY and CDR2 SVGAGI. This CDR3 region has 15 residues. The V gene end was trimmed by 0 bases and the J gene end by 1 base; junction bases not matched to a gene: 2.

By frequency in the sample, this clonotype is medium-sized (0.01 to 0.1%). V and J are TRBV5-1 and TRBJ2-7, with 12 bases fitting TRBD2. This CDR3 comprises 16 residues. V trimming: 4 bases; J trimming: 4 bases; junction bases outside the gene matches: 9. CDR1 and CDR2 (germline): SGHRS, YFSETQ. The CDR3 region is CASSVNGLAGTYEQYF. CDR3 sequence (DNA): TGCGCCAGCAGCGTGAATGGACTAGCGGGGACATACGAGCAGTACTTC.

The rearrangement joins TRBV11-2 to TRBJ2-7, with D possibly TRBD1 on 6 matching bases. Germline V lookup: CDR1 SGHAT, CDR2 FQNNGV. The V end was cut by 6 bases, the J end by 4 bases, with 16 bases between. The CDR3 totals 14 residues. The CDR3: CASRLTGTLYEQYF. The DNA for the CDR3 is TGTGCCAGCAGGTTGACAGGAACATTGTACGAGCAGTACTTC.

This clonotype was seen repeatedly, ten times or more. CDR3 in amino acids: CASSPGQGSNYGYTF. Written as DNA, the CDR3 is TGTGCCAGCAGCCCGGGACAGGGAAGTAACTATGGCTACACCTTC. The rearrangement joins TRBV6-1 to TRBJ1-2, with 9 bases lining up with TRBD1. CDR1 is MNHNS and CDR2 is SASEGT in the germline V gene. This CDR3 is 15 amino acids long. Trimming cost V 6 bases and J 1 base; bases outside gene matches: 6.

As regards this clonotype: This probably arose from a read error, given a far larger clone one base away. The chain links TRBV11-2 to TRBJ1-6; a possible D gene is TRBD1 (5 bases). The CDR3 sequence is 13 residues long. Trimming removed 2 bases at V and 8 bases at J, with 7 bases between. CDR1 is SGHAT, CDR2 FQNNGV, per germline. The CDR3 sequence is CASSLSGYSPLHF. CDR3 nucleotide sequence: TGTGCCAGCAGCTTATCAGGGTATTCACCCCTCCACTTT.

V gene TRBV12-3 or TRBV12-4 combines with J gene TRBJ1-2; D gene uncertain. This CDR3 comprises 12 residues. Trimming pared 6 bases from V and 5 bases from J, leaving 10 bases between. Here the CDR3 reads CASSAGDYGYTF. The CDR3 coding sequence is TGTGCCAGCAGCGCCGGGGATTATGGCTACACCTTC.

By share, this clonotype ranks as medium-sized. The gene calls are TRBV30 and TRBJ1-1; the D gene is possibly TRBD1 (6 bases). Trimming cost V 3 bases and J 0 bases, with 11 bases left between them. There are 14 residues in the CDR3. The V gene's germline CDR1 is GTSNPN and CDR2 SVGIG (reference sequence). The CDR3 spells CAWRGGRLNTEAFF. Here the CDR3 DNA reads TGTGCCTGGAGGGGGGGCCGGCTGAACACTGAAGCTTTCTTT.

This clonotype qualifies as medium-sized. This chain uses TRBV9 with TRBJ2-2, with D perhaps being TRBD1 or TRBD2 (5 bases each). Trimming removed 3 bases at V and 3 bases at J, with 15 bases between. Germline CDR1 SGDLS, CDR2 YYNGEE. The CDR3 has 16 residues. The DNA of the CDR3 is TGTGCCAGCAGCGGGAGGATGGGGCGCGACACCGGGGAGCTGTTTTTT. Translation gives CASSGRMGRDTGELFF.

The chain links TRBV30 to TRBJ2-7; 9 bases map to TRBD2. Germline lookup yields CDR1 GTSNPN and CDR2 SVGIG (reference sequence). CDR3 length: 15 residues. With 0 bases clipped from V and 3 bases from J, the junction kept 6 bases outside the gene matches. This CDR3 is CAWSVLWREGYEQYF. CDR3 bases: TGTGCCTGGAGTGTACTGTGGCGGGAGGGCTACGAGCAGTACTTC.

This clonotype occurred many times. This rearrangement joins TRBV5-1 to TRBJ2-1; 7 nucleotides align to TRBD2. The V segment lost 0 bases and the J segment 9 bases; nucleotides outside the gene matches: 9. Germline CDR1 and CDR2: SGHRS and YFSETQ. The CDR3 totals 15 residues. The CDR3 region is CASSLAGGEGGEQFF. The CDR3 DNA is TGCGCCAGCAGCTTGGCGGGGGGAGAGGGCGGTGAGCAGTTCTTC.

At least ten counts were recorded for this clonotype. The chain combines TRBV14 with TRBJ2-1; 10 nucleotides align to TRBD2. The V and J ends lost 4 bases and 7 bases, in that order; junction bases with no gene match: 10. The CDR3 sequence is 16 residues long. In germline, CDR1 is SGHDN, CDR2 FVKESK. DNA for the CDR3: TGTGCCAGCAGCCGAGCCGTCACTAGCGGGATAAATGAGCAGTTCTTC. Protein product: CASSRAVTSGINEQFF.